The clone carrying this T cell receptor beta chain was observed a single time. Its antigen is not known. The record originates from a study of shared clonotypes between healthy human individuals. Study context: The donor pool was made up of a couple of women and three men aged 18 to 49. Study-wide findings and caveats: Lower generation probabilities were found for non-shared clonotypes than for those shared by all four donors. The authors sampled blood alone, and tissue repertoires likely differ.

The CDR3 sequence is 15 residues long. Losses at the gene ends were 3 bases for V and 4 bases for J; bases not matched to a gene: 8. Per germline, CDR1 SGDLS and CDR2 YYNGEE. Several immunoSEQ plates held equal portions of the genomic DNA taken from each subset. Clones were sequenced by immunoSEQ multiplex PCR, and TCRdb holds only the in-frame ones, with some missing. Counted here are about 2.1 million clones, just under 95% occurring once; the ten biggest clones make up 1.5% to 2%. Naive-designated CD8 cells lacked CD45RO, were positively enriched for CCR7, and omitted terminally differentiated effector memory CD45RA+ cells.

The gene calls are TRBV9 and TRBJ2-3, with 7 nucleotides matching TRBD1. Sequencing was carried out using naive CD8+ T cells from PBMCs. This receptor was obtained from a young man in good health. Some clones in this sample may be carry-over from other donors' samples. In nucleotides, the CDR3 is TGTGCCAGCAGCGAATTTGACAGGGACCCAGATACGCAGTATTTT. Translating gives CASSEFDRDPDTQYF.